A single sample gave rise to the 24 T cell receptor beta chains below, sequenced in a study of T cells in Graves' hyperthyroidism and ophthalmopathy. There were TCR beta CDR3 regions amplified from RNA transcripts. A first-round RT-PCR of the TCR CDR3 used the HTBI primer set. TCRdb called the multiplex PCR reads again in MiXCR, with one record for every CDR3 protein. The sample has about 700,000 distinct CDR3 sequences; 40% to 55% are singletons. Sequenced sample: peripheral blood or thyroid tissue (not recorded which). Source of these receptors: an adult man with Graves' disease, either hyperthyroidism or ophthalmopathy (not recorded which).

DNA of the CDR3: TGCAGCGCCTCCGGGGGACAGCAAAAATCAGGTGGCTACACCTTC. Translated: CSASGGQQKSGGYTF. The chain joins TRBV29-1 to TRBJ1-2, with 7 nucleotides matching TRBD1. Germline trimming cut 7 bases from V and 7 bases from J; bases unmatched to any gene: 18. The length of the CDR3 is 15 residues. Germline loops: CDR1 SQVTM, CDR2 ANQGSEA. Full variable domain (remainder filled in from reference TRBV29-1 and TRBJ1-2): SAVISQKPSRDICQRGTSLTIQCQVDSQVTMMFWYRQQPGQSLTLIATANQGSEATYESGFVIDKFPISRPNLTFSTLTVSNMSPEDSSIYLCSASGGQQKSGGYTFGSGTRLTVV.

This clonotype was recorded many times. The chain is built from TRBV7-2 and TRBJ1-1; D gene unclear. CDR1 and CDR2 from the germline V gene are SGHTA and FQGNSA. CDR3 length equals 13 residues. Trimming took 5 bases from V and 2 from J, leaving 9 bases between them. CDR3 sequence (DNA): TGTGCCAGCAGCCCGTACATTAACACTGAAGCTTTCTTT. Its translation is CASSPYINTEAFF.

The chain couples TRBV2 to TRBJ1-5; 9 bases align to TRBD1. Trimming took 5 bases from V and 6 from J; bases not matched to a gene: 5. Germline V gene data show CDR1 as SNHLY and CDR2 as FYNNEI. The CDR3 is 14 amino acids. In nucleotides, the CDR3 is TGTGCCAGCAGTAGGGACAGGGATGGTCAGCCCCAGCATTTT. Its protein is CASSRDRDGQPQHF.

A few counts support this clonotype. V is TRBV19 and J is TRBJ2-5; weak D call: TRBD1 (5 bases). The CDR3 consists of 14 residues. From germline, CDR1 is LNHDA and CDR2 SQIVND (reference sequence). Trimming took 4 bases from V and 1 from J, leaving 10 bases between them. The CDR3 loop reads CASSNRQIQETQYF. In DNA form, the CDR3 reads TGTGCCAGTAGTAACCGACAGATCCAAGAGACCCAGTACTTC.

The chain carries TRBV20-1 and TRBJ1-5, with a possible D match to TRBD1 (6 bases). The germline V gene encodes CDR1 DFQATT and CDR2 SNEGSKA (reference sequence). The CDR3 totals 14 residues. V was shortened by 4 bases and J by 0 bases, with 10 bases between the two germline ends. DNA of the CDR3: TGCAGTGCTACCCGGGACACTAGCAATCAGCCCCAGCATTTT. As protein: CSATRDTSNQPQHF.

The V call is TRBV7-2, the J call TRBJ1-5; possibly TRBD1 for D (6 bases). The CDR3 is made up of 16 amino acids. Germline V lookup: CDR1 SGHTA, CDR2 FQGNSA. V was trimmed by 1 base and J by 2 bases, leaving 12 bases between them. The CDR3 sequence is CASSLVGGAGNQPQHF. The CDR3 nucleotides read TGTGCCAGCAGCTTAGTAGGGGGAGCTGGCAATCAGCCCCAGCATTTT.

This clonotype was seen a handful of times. The V and J genes are TRBV10-3 and TRBJ2-2; 9 bases match TRBD2. The CDR3 is 17 residues long. CDR1 and CDR2 from the germline V gene are ENHRY and SYGVKD. J lost 0 bases, V lost 3 bases, and 5 bases had no gene match. CDR3 sequence (DNA): TGTGCCATCAGTGAATGGGTAGCGGGGGCGAACACCGGGGAGCTGTTTTTT. Translation: CAISEWVAGANTGELFF.

This clonotype came up many times. A junction boundary mismatches the germline segment, possibly from a read error. This chain links TRBV7-8 with TRBJ1-2; possible D gene TRBD1, 6 bases. The CDR3 runs to 13 residues. Germline lookup yields CDR1 SGHVS and CDR2 FQNEAQ. The CDR3 DNA follows: TGTGCAAGCAGCTTAGCTGGGGGCTTGGGCTACACCTTC. As protein: CASSLAGGLGYTF. Together with reference TRBV7-8 and TRBJ1-2, the CDR3 gives the full variable domain: GAGVSQSPRYKVAKRGQDVALRCDPISGHVSLFWYQQALGQGPEFLTYFQNEAQLDKSGLPSDRFFAERPEGSVSTLKIQRTQQEDSAVYLCASSLAGGLGYTFGSGTRLTVV.

The table lists this clonotype with a few counts. This sequence joins TRBV19 and TRBJ2-7; 10 bases match TRBD1. V dropped 6 bases and J dropped 7; count of bases not matched to a gene: 9. Germline V gene data show CDR1 as LNHDA and CDR2 as SQIVND (reference sequence). The CDR3 totals 14 residues. For the CDR3, the DNA is TGTGCCAGTAGCTCGGGACAGGGGCCCGCAGAGCAGTACTTC. It codes for CASSSGQGPAEQYF. The complete variable domain, with remaining parts taken from reference TRBV19 and TRBJ2-7, reads DGGITQSPKYLFRKEGQNVTLSCEQNLNHDAMYWYRQDPGQGLRLIYYSQIVNDFQKGDIAEGYSVSREKKESFPLTVTSAQKNPTAFYLCASSSGQGPAEQYFGPGTRLTVT.

The V gene is TRBV15, the J gene TRBJ2-7, with D perhaps matching TRBD2 (6 bases). The CDR3 runs 18 residues. Germline V gene lookup returns CDR1 LNHNV and CDR2 YYDKDF (reference sequence). V gave up 8 bases and J gave up 0 bases, with 26 bases separating them. The CDR3 loop reads CATVRDRDGGSDSYEQYF. The DNA of the CDR3 is TGTGCCACCGTGCGCGACAGAGATGGGGGGTCAGACTCCTACGAGCAGTACTTC.

This clonotype was seen a handful of times. This chain uses TRBV29-1 with TRBJ2-5; the D is unclear. The V end was cut by 1 base, the J end by 7 bases, with 1 base between. CDR3 size: 9 residues. Germline CDR1 SQVTM, CDR2 ANQGSEA. The chain's CDR3 is CSVEGTQYF. For the CDR3, the DNA is TGCAGCGTTGAAGGGACCCAGTACTTC.

This clonotype was seen ten or more times. The gene calls are TRBV20-1 and TRBJ2-5, with TRBD1 matching over 7 bases. The CDR3 consists of 13 residues. The ends lost 1 base at V and 5 bases at J; junction bases unmatched: 4. Per the germline V gene, CDR1 is DFQATT and CDR2 is SNEGSKA (reference sequence). CDR3 sequence (DNA): TGCAGTGCTAGAGCCCCACAGGGGGAGACCCAGTACTTC. Encoded protein: CSARAPQGETQYF.

This clonotype was seen a handful of times. The chain employs TRBV5-1 and TRBJ2-5, with TRBD1 as a possible D gene (6 bases). V lost 1 base and J lost 4, with 14 bases in between. CDR3 size: 15 residues. CDR1 is SGHRS, CDR2 YFSETQ, per germline. CDR3 DNA sequence: TGCGCCAGCAGCTTGATGCAGGGGTTGGGAGAGACCCAGTACTTC. This translates into CASSLMQGLGETQYF.

Points on this clonotype: One end of the junction varies from germline; a read error may be responsible. The chain recombines TRBV5-1 with TRBJ1-2; 11 bases match TRBD1. The germline gives CDR1 SGHRS, CDR2 YFSETQ. The CDR3 spans 20 residues. The CDR3, as DNA: TGTGCCAGCAGCTTGGGTGGACAGGGGGCCCTAAACCTCCTTTCCTATGGCTACACCTTC. Its protein is CASSLGGQGALNLLSYGYTF.

V gene TRBV20-1 combines with J gene TRBJ1-1, with D tentatively TRBD1 (5 bases). Trimming took off 3 bases at V and 1 base at J, with 9 bases between the two ends. The germline CDR1 and CDR2 sequences are DFQATT and SNEGSKA (reference sequence). This CDR3 region has 13 residues. The CDR3: CSASQGANTEAFF. The CDR3 DNA follows: TGCAGTGCTAGTCAGGGCGCGAACACTGAAGCTTTCTTT.

In its sample, this clonotype was seen many times. The chain couples TRBV6-5 to TRBJ2-7; tentatively, D is TRBD1 (5 bases). CDR1 is MNHEY and CDR2 is SVGAGI in the germline V gene. Trimming pared 7 bases from V and 2 bases from J, leaving 15 bases between. This CDR3 is built from 14 residues. This CDR3 is CASTVRGRPYEQYF. The CDR3 DNA reads as TGTGCCAGCACCGTTAGGGGCAGACCCTACGAGCAGTACTTC.

This chain uses TRBV29-1 with TRBJ1-2; 7 bases agree with TRBD1. CDR1 SQVTM and CDR2 ANQGSEA come from the germline V gene. Trimming cost V 8 bases and J 2 bases; bases outside gene matches: 5. The CDR3 spans 12 residues. CDR3 bases: TGCAGCTCCTCAGGGGGGAACTATGGCTACACCTTC. Protein sequence: CSSSGGNYGYTF.

This clonotype was seen only a few times. V is TRBV10-3 and J is TRBJ1-1, with D possibly being TRBD1 (5 bases). Trimming stripped 10 bases from V and 0 bases from J, with 12 bases between. The CDR3 spans 13 residues. CDR1 is ENHRY, CDR2 SYGVKD, per germline. The CDR3 sequence is CASSDKMNTEAFF. In nucleotides, the CDR3 is TGTGCCAGCTCGGACAAAATGAACACTGAAGCTTTCTTT.

The genes are TRBV12-3 or TRBV12-4 and TRBJ2-7, with 14 bases matching TRBD2. Trimming cost V 4 bases and J 3 bases; bases outside gene matches: 5. The CDR3 sequence is 16 residues long. This CDR3 reads CASSWTSGGTDYEQYF. Here the CDR3 DNA reads TGTGCCAGCAGTTGGACTAGCGGGGGGACCGACTACGAGCAGTACTTC.

This clonotype has just a few counts. The genes are TRBV29-1 and TRBJ1-2; unclear D gene. Trimming took off 0 bases at V and 4 bases at J, with 9 bases between the two ends. The CDR3 covers 13 residues. Germline CDR1 is SQVTM and CDR2 is ANQGSEA. The CDR3 nucleotides are TGCAGCGTTGAAGAAGGGAGGCTCTATGGCTACACCTTC. It yields the protein CSVEEGRLYGYTF.

This clonotype was found many times. The genes are TRBV20-1 and TRBJ1-1; D unclear. With 3 bases removed from V and 3 bases from J, the gap between germline ends came to 11 bases. CDR3 length: 13 residues. Germline assignment: CDR1 DFQATT and CDR2 SNEGSKA (reference sequence). CDR3 loop: CSASLGTDTEAFF. The CDR3, as DNA: TGCAGTGCTAGTCTGGGCACTGACACTGAAGCTTTCTTT.

There are many counts of this clonotype. The chain is built from TRBV7-6 and TRBJ1-5; 8 positions match TRBD1. Trimming removed 9 bases from V and 7 bases from J; junction bases left unmatched: 2. The CDR3 totals 11 residues. Germline assignment: CDR1 SGHVS and CDR2 FNYEAQ. Here the CDR3 reads CARDREQPQHF. The CDR3 DNA reads TGTGCCAGGGACAGGGAACAGCCCCAGCATTTT.

This chain joins TRBV20-1 and TRBJ1-3; maybe TRBD1 (6 bases). Germline CDR1 DFQATT, CDR2 SNEGSKA (reference sequence). The germline V and J ends were trimmed by 3 bases and 4 bases, with 19 bases remaining between them. The length of the CDR3 is 16 residues. CDR3 sequence (DNA): TGCAGTGCTAGTGGGCCGGCAGGGGAATACGGAAACACCATATATTTT. Translated: CSASGPAGEYGNTIYF.

The J gene is TRBJ2-2, the V gene TRBV14, with D uncertain. Germline-derived CDR1 and CDR2 are SGHDN and FVKESK. The CDR3 is 16 residues long. Trimming took off 3 bases at V and 1 base at J, with 12 bases between the two ends. CDR3: CASSHYRPLNTGELFF. CDR3 coding DNA: TGTGCCAGCAGCCATTACCGGCCTCTGAACACCGGGGAGCTGTTTTTT.